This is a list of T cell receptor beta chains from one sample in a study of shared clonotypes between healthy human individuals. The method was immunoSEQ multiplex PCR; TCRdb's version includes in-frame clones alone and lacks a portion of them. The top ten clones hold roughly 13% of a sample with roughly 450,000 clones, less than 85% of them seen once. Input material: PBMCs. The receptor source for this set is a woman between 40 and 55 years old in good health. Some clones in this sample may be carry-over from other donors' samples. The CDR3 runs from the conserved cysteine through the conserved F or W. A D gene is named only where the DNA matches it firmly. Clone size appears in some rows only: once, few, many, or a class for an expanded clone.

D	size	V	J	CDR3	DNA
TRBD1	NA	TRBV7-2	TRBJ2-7	CASSFTGGAGVFVYEQYF	TGTGCCAGCAGCTTCACAGGGGGCGCGGGAGTGTTTGTCTACGAGCAGTACTTC
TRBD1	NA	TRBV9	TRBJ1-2	CASSVGTGQGAYGYTF	TGTGCCAGCAGCGTAGGCACGGGACAGGGTGCCTATGGCTACACCTTC
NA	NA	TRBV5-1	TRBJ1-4	CASSSRTAANEKLFF	TGCGCCAGCAGCTCTCGGACAGCGGCTAATGAAAAACTGTTTTTT
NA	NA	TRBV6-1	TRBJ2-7	CASSEVYDAYEQYF	TGTGCCAGCAGTGAAGTTTACGATGCCTACGAGCAGTACTTC
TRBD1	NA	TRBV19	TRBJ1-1	CASSIRQGSSGAFF	TGTGCCAGTAGCATACGACAGGGATCGAGCGGAGCTTTCTTT
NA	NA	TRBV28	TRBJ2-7	CASSPLVGVSYEQYF	TGTGCCAGCAGCCCCCTGGTGGGCGTCAGCTACGAGCAGTACTTC
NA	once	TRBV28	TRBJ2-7	CASRPPRSDAYEQYF	TGTGCCAGCAGACCCCCGAGAAGTGACGCCTACGAGCAGTACTTC
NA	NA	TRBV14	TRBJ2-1	CASSQGLNNEQFF	TGTGCCAGCAGCCAAGGTCTAAACAATGAGCAGTTCTTC
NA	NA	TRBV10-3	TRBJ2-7	CAISDPKADEQYF	TGTGCCATCAGTGACCCTAAAGCGGACGAGCAGTACTTC
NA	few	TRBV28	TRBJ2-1	CASTQGFGQFF	TGTGCCAGCACCCAGGGATTTGGGCAGTTCTTC
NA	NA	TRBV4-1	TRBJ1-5	CASSQEGAGQPQHF	TGCGCCAGCAGCCAAGAGGGGGCCGGGCAGCCCCAGCATTTT
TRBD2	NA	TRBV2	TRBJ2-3	CASKASGRITDTQYF	TGTGCCAGCAAAGCTAGCGGGAGAATAACAGATACGCAGTATTTT
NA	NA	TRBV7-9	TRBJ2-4	CASSLEGGQNIQYF	TGTGCCAGCAGCTTAGAGGGCGGGCAAAACATTCAGTACTTC
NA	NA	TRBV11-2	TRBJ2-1	CASSLEGASAYANEQFF	TGTGCCAGCAGCTTAGAAGGGGCTAGCGCCTACGCCAATGAGCAGTTCTTC
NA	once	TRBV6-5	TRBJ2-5	CASSAPSETQYF	TGTGCCAGCAGTGCTCCGTCAGAGACCCAGTACTTC
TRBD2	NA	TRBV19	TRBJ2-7	CASGPRTSVYYEQYF	TGTGCCAGTGGCCCCCGGACTAGCGTTTACTACGAGCAGTACTTC
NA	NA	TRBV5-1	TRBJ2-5	CASSPSSQETQYF	TGCGCCAGCAGCCCCAGTAGCCAAGAGACCCAGTACTTC
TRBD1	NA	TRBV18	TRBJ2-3	CASSPGTGVSDTQYF	TGTGCCAGCTCACCCGGGACAGGGGTTTCAGATACGCAGTATTTT
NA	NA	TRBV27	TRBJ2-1	CASSLTGPYNEQFF	TGTGCCAGCTCTTTGACAGGACCCTACAATGAGCAGTTCTTC
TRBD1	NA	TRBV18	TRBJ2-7	CASSEPPGQGSSEQYF	TGTGCCAGCTCAGAACCTCCGGGACAGGGGTCCAGCGAGCAGTACTTC
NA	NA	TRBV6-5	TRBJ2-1	CASRTGYYNEQFF	TGTGCCAGCAGAACAGGATATTACAATGAGCAGTTCTTC
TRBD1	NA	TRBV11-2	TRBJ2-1	CASSRGQRLYNEQFF	TGTGCCAGCAGCCGGGGACAGAGACTCTACAATGAGCAGTTCTTC
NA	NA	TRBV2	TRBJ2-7	CASGEYVNTYEQYF	TGTGCCAGCGGAGAATATGTGAACACCTACGAGCAGTACTTC
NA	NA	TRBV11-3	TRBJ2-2	CASSTQGLPNTGELFF	TGTGCCAGCAGCACACAGGGACTACCCAACACCGGGGAGCTGTTTTTT
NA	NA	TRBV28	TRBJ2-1	CASSAGLSTTSYNEQFF	TGTGCCAGCTCCGCCGGACTAAGTACAACCTCCTACAATGAGCAGTTCTTC